Shown below are 29 T cell receptor beta chains from a single sample sequenced in a study of T cells expressing NK-cell markers. TCRdb re-called the 5' RACE reads; every CDR3 protein appears as one record, without DNA. The listing contains 200,000 to 300,000 distinct CDR3 sequences. The sample taken for sequencing was blood T cells: a sorted CD56 or NKG2C T cell subset, CD4+ or CD8+ T cells, or bulk PBMC T cells (not recorded which). These receptor sequences come from a man aged 18 to 30 in good health.

The V gene is TRBV5-1, the J gene TRBJ2-3; TCRdb indicates TRBD2, and absent DNA this call remains unverified. The CDR3 covers 17 residues. Germline loops: CDR1 SGHRS, CDR2 YFSETQ. CDR3: CASSVGLAGGPDDTQYF.

The rearrangement uses TRBV29-1 and TRBJ2-7. This CDR3 has 11 amino acids. Germline CDR1 SQVTM, CDR2 ANQGSEA. The CDR3 reads CSVAGLSEQYF.

The chain recombines TRBV5-1 with TRBJ2-4; TCRdb selects TRBD1, and the lack of DNA leaves this call unchecked. Germline CDR1 is SGHRS and CDR2 is YFSETQ. This CDR3 contains 16 residues. The CDR3: CASSFGTGLAKNIQYF.

V gene TRBV12-3 or TRBV12-4 combines with J gene TRBJ2-7. The CDR3 runs 13 residues. The CDR3 spells CASSPGTTYEQYF.

The V gene is TRBV12-3 or TRBV12-4, the J gene TRBJ2-1; TCRdb selects TRBD2, and the lack of DNA leaves this call unchecked. This CDR3 comprises 16 residues. This CDR3 is CASSAPASAGMNEQFF.

The chain uses TRBV7-8 and TRBJ2-1. The CDR3 sequence is 11 residues long. The germline V gene encodes CDR1 SGHVS and CDR2 FQNEAQ. The CDR3 loop reads CASSREGEQFF.

This chain uses TRBV12-3 or TRBV12-4 with TRBJ2-3; TCRdb indicates TRBD2, and absent DNA this call remains unverified. The CDR3 covers 17 residues. CDR3 amino acids: CASSRASGAAPTDTQYF.

The rearrangement links TRBV6-4 to TRBJ2-3. The CDR3 loop spans 14 amino acids. Germline CDR1 reads MRHNA; CDR2 reads SNTAGT. The chain's CDR3 is CASSDGHRTDTQYF.

The chain is built from TRBV11-2 and TRBJ2-3; no DNA is available, so the TRBD1 call from TCRdb remains unchecked. This CDR3 is built from 17 residues. Germline lookup yields CDR1 SGHAT and CDR2 FQNNGV. The CDR3 here is CASSFRQGARSTDTQYF.

The gene calls are TRBV5-5 and TRBJ2-3. The CDR3 is made up of 15 amino acids. Per the germline V gene, CDR1 is SGHKS and CDR2 is YYEKEE (reference sequence). CDR3 sequence: CASSLIVGGTDTQYF.

The V call is TRBV15, the J call TRBJ2-1; the D call of TRBD2 rests on TCRdb alone, since no DNA is present to check it. This CDR3 has 12 residues. Germline V gene data show CDR1 as LNHNV and CDR2 as YYDKDF (reference sequence). This CDR3 reads CATSRLPGEQFF. The full variable domain, with the rest looked up from reference TRBV15 and TRBJ2-1, is DAMVIQNPRYQVTQFGKPVTLSCSQTLNHNVMYWYQQKSSQAPKLLFHYYDKDFNNEADTPDNFQSRRPNTSFCFLDIRSPGLGDTAMYLCATSRLPGEQFFGPGTRLTVL.

The V and J genes are TRBV7-9 and TRBJ2-5. Germline loops: CDR1 SEHNR, CDR2 FQNEAQ (reference sequence). This CDR3 contains 14 residues. This CDR3 reads CASSLVQKQETQYF.

The chain recombines TRBV28 with TRBJ1-1; TCRdb indicates TRBD1, and absent DNA this call remains unverified. Germline lookup yields CDR1 MDHEN and CDR2 SYDVKM. CDR3 size: 14 residues. The CDR3: CASSSGGENTEAFF.

V and J are TRBV24-1 and TRBJ2-1; TCRdb's assignment of TRBD2 cannot be checked, as there is no DNA. This CDR3 has 15 amino acids. Germline V lookup: CDR1 KGHDR, CDR2 SFDVKD. CDR3 in amino acids: CATSDSGTRIDEQFF.

The rearrangement uses TRBV11-3 and TRBJ1-1; TCRdb proposes TRBD1, but this gene call is untestable without DNA. The CDR3 consists of 14 residues. Germline V gives CDR1 SGHNT, CDR2 YENEEA. The CDR3: CASSKQGAKNEAFF.

The chain combines TRBV5-1 with TRBJ2-1; there is no DNA to check the TCRdb D call of TRBD1. The CDR3 is made up of 16 amino acids. Germline CDR1 and CDR2: SGHRS and YFSETQ. Here the CDR3 reads CASSTPGGGAPNEQFF.

The J gene is TRBJ2-7, the V gene TRBV5-4; TCRdb picks TRBD1, but there is no DNA to check that call. This CDR3 is 17 amino acids long. Germline CDR1 SGHNT, CDR2 YYREEE (reference sequence). CDR3 loop: CASGKRDRRIDSLEQYF.

The rearrangement joins TRBV18 to TRBJ1-6. The CDR3 length is 12 residues. Per germline, CDR1 KGHSH and CDR2 LQKENI. CDR3 sequence reads: CASSSSDSPLHF.

The chain employs TRBV29-1 and TRBJ1-3. Germline V lookup: CDR1 SQVTM, CDR2 ANQGSEA. The CDR3 is 13 amino acids. The CDR3 protein is CSAHFPLRGTIYF.

V and J are TRBV5-5 and TRBJ2-5; TCRdb's D call of TRBD1 is untestable without DNA. The V gene's germline CDR1 is SGHKS and CDR2 YYEKEE (reference sequence). This CDR3 is 14 amino acids long. The chain's CDR3 is CASSPGQGTETQYF.

The chain is built from TRBV20-1 and TRBJ1-1. Per germline, CDR1 DFQATT and CDR2 SNEGSKA (reference sequence). CDR3 length: 13 amino acids. CDR3 amino acids: CSAYWDLGAEAFF.

V gene TRBV5-1 combines with J gene TRBJ2-7. This CDR3 is 13 amino acids long. From germline, CDR1 is SGHRS and CDR2 YFSETQ. The CDR3 is CASSLGRVYEQYF.

The chain links TRBV11-1 to TRBJ2-3; lacking DNA, the TRBD1 call made by TCRdb goes unchecked. Germline CDR1 reads SGHAT; CDR2 reads FQDESV (reference sequence). The CDR3 extends over 18 amino acids. CDR3 amino acids: CASSRGTGQVPSTDTQYF.

The rearrangement links TRBV28 to TRBJ2-7; with no DNA, the TCRdb D assignment of TRBD1 cannot be verified. This CDR3 region has 14 residues. Looked up from germline, CDR1 is MDHEN and CDR2 is SYDVKM. The CDR3 sequence is CASSSGQGPSGQYF.

The chain recombines TRBV20-1 with TRBJ2-1; the D call from TCRdb, TRBD1, cannot be confirmed without DNA. CDR1 and CDR2 (germline): DFQATT, SNEGSKA (reference sequence). The CDR3 sequence is 16 residues long. CDR3 sequence reads: CSARDMTRGDNNEQFF.

The chain joins TRBV19 to TRBJ2-1; checking the TCRdb D call of TRBD2 is not possible without DNA. Looked up from germline, CDR1 is LNHDA and CDR2 is SQIVND (reference sequence). The CDR3 extends over 21 amino acids. The CDR3 here is CASSIDPPGTSGSVTYNEQFF.

V and J are TRBV24-1 and TRBJ2-1; absent DNA, TCRdb's TRBD2 call cannot be checked. Per germline, CDR1 KGHDR and CDR2 SFDVKD. This CDR3 contains 16 residues. CDR3 amino acids: CATSQPRAGGHNEQFF.

V is TRBV5-5 and J is TRBJ2-3; without DNA, the TCRdb call of TRBD2 cannot be checked. Germline CDR1 and CDR2: SGHKS and YYEKEE (reference sequence). The CDR3 spans 12 residues. The CDR3 sequence: CASSSSEGTQYF.

The V and J genes are TRBV5-1 and TRBJ2-4; as DNA is missing, the TRBD2 call by TCRdb cannot be tested. CDR1 is SGHRS and CDR2 is YFSETQ in the germline V gene. This CDR3 comprises 16 residues. CDR3 sequence: CASSLAVTSARNIQYF.